The next 23 T cell receptor beta chains were all read from a single sample in a study of T cells in Graves' hyperthyroidism and ophthalmopathy. What was amplified from RNA transcripts were TCR beta CDR3 regions. The HTBI set primed first-round TCR CDR3 RT-PCR. TCRdb re-analysed the multiplex PCR reads in MiXCR, keeping a single row per CDR3 protein. The sample includes around 600,000 distinct CDR3 sequences, 12% to 15% of them seen just once. The sample comprised blood. The receptors were sampled from a woman between 18 and 29 years old with Graves' ophthalmopathy.

This clonotype was seen repeatedly, ten times or more. The chain uses TRBV7-3 and TRBJ2-7; 7 positions agree with TRBD1. The length of the CDR3 is 16 residues. CDR1 SGHTA and CDR2 FQGTGA come from the germline V gene. J was trimmed by 3 bases and V by 2 bases; bases with no gene match: 10. The CDR3 DNA is TGTGCCAGCAGCTTAGCAGCGACAGGGAACTACTACGAGCAGTACTTC. Translated: CASSLAATGNYYEQYF.

This clonotype has a count of ten or more. The chain carries TRBV3-1 and TRBJ1-2; D uncertain. The CDR3 contains 15 residues. CDR1 and CDR2 from the germline V gene are LGHDT and YNNKEL (reference sequence). Trimming stripped 0 bases from V and 2 bases from J, with 10 bases between. The CDR3 DNA reads TGTGCCAGCAGCCAAGATCTAAACATAAACTATGGCTACACCTTC. Residues: CASSQDLNINYGYTF.

This clonotype has at least ten counts. The chain links TRBV6-6 to TRBJ1-3; 7 positions agree with TRBD1. The germline V gene encodes CDR1 MNHNY and CDR2 SVGAGI (reference sequence). The CDR3 spans 16 residues. V shed 0 bases, J shed 0 bases, and the junction held 2 bases outside the gene matches. The CDR3 bases are TGTGCCAGCAGTTACTCAGGGGGCGACTCTGGAAACACCATATATTTT. Protein product: CASSYSGGDSGNTIYF.

This chain uses TRBV6-2 or TRBV6-3 with TRBJ2-1; TRBD2 matches 13 bases. Near its end, the DNA agrees better with TRBJ2-7, so the J call may be wrong. Germline lookup yields CDR1 MNHEY and CDR2 SVGEGT. This CDR3 spans 17 amino acids. In DNA form, the CDR3 reads TGTGCCAGCGGGCCGACTAGCGGGAGGCCCTCCTACAATGAGCAGTACTTC. This sequence encodes CASGPTSGRPSYNEQYF.

The chain is built from TRBV2 and TRBJ2-2, with 10 bases fitting TRBD2. V trimming: 8 bases; J trimming: 4 bases; junction bases outside the gene matches: 13. The CDR3 covers 17 residues. The germline V gene encodes CDR1 SNHLY and CDR2 FYNNEI. CDR3 sequence reads: CASSPPSSGGPTGELFF. The DNA for the CDR3 is TGTGCCAGCTCACCACCGTCTAGCGGGGGCCCCACCGGGGAGCTGTTTTTT.

The CDR3 region has the DNA TGCAGTGCTAGGGGGAGGACTCTCCTGGGCCCCAATGAAAAACTGTTTTTT. It codes for CSARGRTLLGPNEKLFF. The genes are TRBV20-1 and TRBJ1-4, with D uncertain. This CDR3 spans 17 amino acids. V was cut by 3 bases and J by 5 bases, with 22 bases left in between. CDR1 is DFQATT, CDR2 SNEGSKA, per germline (reference sequence).

This clonotype was seen repeatedly, ten times or more. V is TRBV6-1 and J is TRBJ2-2, with TRBD2 identical over 8 bases. CDR3 length equals 15 residues. The V gene's germline CDR1 is MNHNS and CDR2 SASEGT. V gave up 5 bases and J gave up 8 bases; unmatched junction bases: 10. CDR3 protein: CASSPEAGEFGELFF. In DNA form, the CDR3 reads TGTGCCAGCAGTCCGGAAGCGGGAGAATTTGGGGAGCTGTTTTTT.

This clonotype was detected only a few times. J is TRBJ2-7 and V is TRBV2; a weak D match, TRBD2 (5 bases). CDR3 length: 12 residues. The V gene's germline CDR1 is SNHLY and CDR2 FYNNEI. With 8 bases removed from V and 2 bases from J, the gap between germline ends came to 10 bases. The CDR3 sequence is CASGSATYEQYF. Here the CDR3 DNA reads TGTGCCAGCGGTAGCGCCACCTACGAGCAGTACTTC. The whole variable domain, remainder taken from reference TRBV2 and TRBJ2-7, is EPEVTQTPSHQVTQMGQEVILRCVPISNHLYFYWYRQILGQKVEFLVSFYNNEISEKSEIFDDQFSVERPDGSNFTLKIRSTKLEDSAMYFCASGSATYEQYFGPGTRLTVT.

This clonotype was seen many times. This rearrangement joins TRBV20-1 to TRBJ2-1, with D possibly being TRBD1 (6 bases). Trimming removed 3 bases at V and 9 bases at J, with 12 bases between. CDR1 and CDR2 from the germline V gene are DFQATT and SNEGSKA (reference sequence). The CDR3 loop spans 12 amino acids. CDR3 sequence reads: CSASDHRVEQFF. In DNA, the CDR3 is TGCAGTGCTAGCGACCACAGGGTTGAGCAGTTCTTC.

This chain links TRBV20-1 with TRBJ2-3, with D uncertain. Trimming removed 0 bases from V and 2 bases from J, with 12 bases in between. This CDR3 region has 15 residues. The germline V gene has CDR1 DFQATT and CDR2 SNEGSKA (reference sequence). The CDR3 sequence: CSARDSLKITDTQYF. Written as DNA, the CDR3 is TGCAGTGCTAGAGACTCGCTTAAAATCACAGATACGCAGTATTTT.

This clonotype has a count of ten or more. The CDR3: CASSSGSGEKLFF. CDR3 nucleotides: TGTGCCAGCAGTTCGGGGTCGGGTGAAAAACTGTTTTTT. The chain has TRBV28 and TRBJ1-4; D remains unclear. Per germline, CDR1 MDHEN and CDR2 SYDVKM. The CDR3 has 13 amino acids. V was trimmed by 4 bases and J by 7 bases, leaving 10 bases between them.

V is TRBV14 and J is TRBJ2-3; no reliable D call. Germline-derived CDR1 and CDR2 are SGHDN and FVKESK. The CDR3 is made up of 13 amino acids. The ends were cut back, 4 bases at V and 4 bases at J, with 9 bases in the middle. CDR3 sequence reads: CASSPLFSDTQYF. In DNA, the CDR3 is TGTGCCAGCAGCCCCCTTTTTTCAGATACGCAGTATTTT.

About this clonotype: A read error may explain this, as a much larger clone is one base away. The J gene is TRBJ2-5, the V gene TRBV20-1; a weak D match, TRBD2 (5 bases). The germline V gene has CDR1 DFQATT and CDR2 SNEGSKA (reference sequence). The CDR3 totals 15 residues. V shed 5 bases and J shed 2 bases, with 18 bases lying between them. CDR3 DNA sequence: TGCAGTGCTGAGCAGAGTGCTAGCTCACAAGAGACCCAGTACTTC. Its translation is CSAEQSASSQETQYF.

The sample holds a few counts of this clonotype. The V call is TRBV11-2, the J call TRBJ2-5; 8 bases agree with TRBD1. V dropped 3 bases and J dropped 0; count of bases not matched to a gene: 6. Germline CDR1 and CDR2: SGHAT and FQNNGV. The CDR3 runs to 16 residues. The chain's CDR3 is CASSFRQGTYQETQYF. CDR3 sequence (DNA): TGTGCCAGCAGCTTTCGACAGGGGACATACCAAGAGACCCAGTACTTC.

This clonotype was found many times. The genes are TRBV6-1 and TRBJ1-2; no reliable D call. Germline V lookup: CDR1 MNHNS, CDR2 SASEGT. CDR3 size: 12 residues. Deletions cut 0 bases from V and 6 bases from J, with 5 bases between. CDR3 DNA: TGTGCCAGCAGTGAAGCAGGGAATGGCTACACCTTC. Its translation: CASSEAGNGYTF.

The rearrangement uses TRBV30 and TRBJ2-7; TRBD1 or TRBD2 may be the D gene (5 bases each). The CDR3 runs 12 residues. V shed 4 bases and J shed 4 bases, with 11 bases lying between them. CDR1 GTSNPN and CDR2 SVGIG come from the germline V gene (reference sequence). In DNA, the CDR3 is TGTGCCTGGACTTGGGGGATTTACGAGCAGTACTTC. Translation gives CAWTWGIYEQYF.

This clonotype has ten or more counts. V is TRBV7-2 and J is TRBJ2-1; D possibly uses TRBD1 or TRBD2 (5 bases each). The germline gives CDR1 SGHTA, CDR2 FQGNSA. The ends were cut back, 1 base at V and 7 bases at J, with 14 bases in the middle. The CDR3 is 15 residues long. DNA for the CDR3: TGTGCCAGCAGCTTAGTAGGGGACGGAAGTAATGAGCAGTTCTTC. Amino acids: CASSLVGDGSNEQFF.

This chain uses TRBV3-1 with TRBJ2-3; D may be TRBD1 or TRBD2 (6 bases each). The V gene lost 6 bases and the J gene lost 6 bases, with 13 bases spanning the gap. Germline V gene sequence: CDR1 LGHDT, CDR2 YNNKEL (reference sequence). This CDR3 is built from 13 residues. CDR3: CASRWGAMDTQYF. The CDR3 DNA is TGTGCCAGCAGGTGGGGGGCGATGGATACGCAGTATTTT.

The chain combines TRBV19 with TRBJ2-2, with a possible D match to TRBD2 (6 bases). Germline CDR1 is LNHDA and CDR2 is SQIVND (reference sequence). Trimming shortened V by 1 base and J by 2 bases, and 8 bases separated the two germline ends. The CDR3 has 15 residues. The CDR3, as DNA: TGTGCCAGTAGTATAGTACTAGCCAACACCGGGGAGCTGTTTTTT. Encoded protein: CASSIVLANTGELFF.

This clonotype was seen a few times. The chain recombines TRBV28 with TRBJ1-4, with 7 bases identical to TRBD1. The V gene end was trimmed by 5 bases and the J gene end by 6 bases; junction bases not matched to a gene: 12. Per the germline V gene, CDR1 is MDHEN and CDR2 is SYDVKM. The CDR3 sequence is 16 residues long. Written as DNA, the CDR3 is TGTGCCAGCAGTCAGCCTGCACAGGGGTCGTATGAAAAACTGTTTTTT. It codes for CASSQPAQGSYEKLFF.

This clonotype occurred a few times. The chain employs TRBV5-1 and TRBJ2-5, with D tentatively TRBD2 (6 bases). CDR1 SGHRS and CDR2 YFSETQ come from the germline V gene. V was cut by 4 bases and J by 10 bases, with 29 bases left in between. CDR3 length: 17 amino acids. CDR3 coding DNA: TGCGCCAGCAGCCAAGTCCCCGGCGGGACGCCCGAGGGGAACCAGTACTTC. Translating it yields CASSQVPGGTPEGNQYF.

The table lists this clonotype with a few counts. The chain recombines TRBV19 with TRBJ2-7; 8 bases line up with TRBD1. The V segment lost 7 bases and the J segment 1 base; nucleotides outside the gene matches: 3. CDR1 is LNHDA, CDR2 SQIVND, per germline (reference sequence). The length of the CDR3 is 13 residues. Written as DNA, the CDR3 is TGTGCCAGTAAGGGGACAGGATCCTACGAGCAGTACTTC. Translated, it gives CASKGTGSYEQYF.

V and J are TRBV7-2 and TRBJ2-1; D is possibly TRBD1 (8 bases). The CDR3 covers 21 residues. Germline V CDR1 and CDR2: SGHTA, FQGNSA. With 1 base removed from V and 6 bases from J, the gap between germline ends came to 31 bases. The CDR3 DNA is TGTGCCAGCAGCTTAGTAGAGGGGATTCTACAGGGGGGGACGGGTGGCAATGAGCAGTTCTTC. It translates to CASSLVEGILQGGTGGNEQFF.